The clone carrying this T cell receptor beta chain is categorized as medium-sized. CDR1 is MNHNS, CDR2 SASEGT, per germline. This CDR3 has 15 residues. V gave up 3 bases and J gave up 6 bases, with 18 bases separating them. Authors' data handling: From reference gene primer amplification, estimates of nucleated cell counts were derived. TCRdb's table, derived via immunoSEQ multiplex PCR, lists solely in-frame clones and lacks some. V and J calls and clone size follow that table, whereas D and trimming were derived from the DNA. Among about 60,000 clones listed, roughly 80% were seen once. This entry belongs to a study of blood T cell repertoires in COVID-19. Whole-study context: Material from acute and convalescent COVID-19 was sourced from the United States, Italy and Spain. PBMCs, B-cell-depleted T cells, or T cells provided the cDNA or gDNA that made up the material.

The origin of this receptor is an elderly man with acute or convalescent COVID-19. The specimen sequenced was peripheral blood. This rearrangement joins TRBV6-1 to TRBJ2-7, with D perhaps TRBD2 (5 bases). Written as DNA, the CDR3 is TGTGCCAGCAGTGATTCCGGGATCTCAACCAGCGAGCAGTACTTC. Its translation is CASSDSGISTSEQYF.